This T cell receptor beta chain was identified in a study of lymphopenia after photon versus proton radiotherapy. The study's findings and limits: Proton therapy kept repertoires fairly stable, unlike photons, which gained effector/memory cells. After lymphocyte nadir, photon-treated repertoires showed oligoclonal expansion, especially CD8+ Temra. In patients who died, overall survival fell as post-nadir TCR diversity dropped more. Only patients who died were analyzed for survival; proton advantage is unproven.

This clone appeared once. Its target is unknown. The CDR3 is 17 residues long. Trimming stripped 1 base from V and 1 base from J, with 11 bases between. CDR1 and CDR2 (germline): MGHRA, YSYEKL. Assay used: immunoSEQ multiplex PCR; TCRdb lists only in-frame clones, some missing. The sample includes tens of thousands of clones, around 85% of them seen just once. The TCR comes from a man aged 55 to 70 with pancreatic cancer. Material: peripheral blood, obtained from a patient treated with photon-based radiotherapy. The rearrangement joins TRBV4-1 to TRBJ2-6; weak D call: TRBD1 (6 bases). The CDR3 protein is CASSQADSISGANVLTF. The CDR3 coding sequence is TGCGCCAGCAGCCAAGCGGACAGTATTTCTGGGGCCAACGTCCTGACTTTC.